This TCR beta chain was recorded in a study of CD8 T cells in ankylosing spondylitis. Study findings and constraints: Reactive arthritis synovial fluid and blood previously showed some of these motif variants. A motif in TCR beta, a set of about eight highly homologous variants, appeared characteristic of ankylosing spondylitis blood.

TCRdb processed the 5' RACE reads anew with MiXCR; each CDR3 protein has one entry. The sample lists approximately 200,000 distinct CDR3 sequences, 10% to 15% seen once, with approximately 11% in the top ten. A few counts support this clonotype. What it binds is unknown. CDR3 length equals 15 residues. Per the germline V gene, CDR1 is SGHRS and CDR2 is YFSETQ. V lost 3 bases, J lost 10 bases, and 13 bases stayed unmatched. The J gene is TRBJ2-1, the V gene TRBV5-1; 7 nucleotides align to TRBD2. The sequencing input was blood, either unsorted or a sorted T cell fraction (not recorded which). This clonotype originated in a female donor with ankylosing spondylitis or in good health (not recorded which). The CDR3 region is CASSSGGTTMGEQFF. CDR3 bases: TGCGCCAGCAGCTCCGGCGGGACTACCATGGGGGAGCAGTTCTTC. Full variable domain (outside the CDR3, taken from reference TRBV5-1 and TRBJ2-1): KAGVTQTPRYLIKTRGQQVTLSCSPISGHRSVSWYQQTPGQGLQFLFEYFSETQRNKGNFPGRFSGRQFSNSRSEMNVSTLELGDSALYLCASSSGGTTMGEQFFGPGTRLTVL.